These 22 T cell receptor beta chains share one sample of origin, sequenced in a study of beta chain features in type 1 diabetes. Reverse transcribing all isolated RNA meant expressed TCRB transcripts were sequenced. TCRdb's table, derived via immunoSEQ multiplex PCR, lists solely in-frame clones and lacks some. The sample consists of 300,000 to 350,000 clones, approximately 15% of them appearing once. The sample was central memory CD4+ T cells from blood. Every receptor here comes from a man aged 25 to 40 in good health.

The chain is built from TRBV19 and TRBJ2-1; 9 bases line up with TRBD1. The CDR3 sequence is 15 residues long. J gave up 7 bases and V 3 bases, and 7 bases lay outside the gene matches. Germline V gene lookup returns CDR1 LNHDA and CDR2 SQIVND (reference sequence). The CDR3 DNA sequence: TGTGCCAGTAGTATGGGACAGGGTTACCGGAATGAGCAGTTCTTC. Protein: CASSMGQGYRNEQFF.

The sample holds a few counts of this clone. The germline gene is not matched at one end of the junction; a read error may be the cause. J is TRBJ1-1 and V is TRBV6-5; no clear D. There are 13 residues in the CDR3. The germline V gene has CDR1 MNHEY and CDR2 SVGAGI. The CDR3 bases are TGTGCCAGCTGTTATCAGGTGAACACTGAAGCTTTCTTT. Translated, it gives CASCYQVNTEAFF.

A few counts support this clone. The chain combines TRBV11-2 with TRBJ1-6; D might be TRBD1 (6 bases). Germline V gene lookup returns CDR1 SGHAT and CDR2 FQNNGV. The CDR3 has 15 amino acids. The V end lost 3 bases, the J end lost 10 bases, and 16 bases lay between the germline ends. CDR3 region: CASSFMTGGYSPLHF. The CDR3 bases are TGTGCCAGCAGCTTTATGACAGGAGGTTACTCACCCCTCCACTTT.

This clone showed up just a few times. The rearrangement uses TRBV9 and TRBJ2-5, with TRBD2 matching over 9 bases. This CDR3 has 14 residues. V shed 1 base and J 5 bases; nucleotides not matched to a gene: 3. The germline V gene has CDR1 SGDLS and CDR2 YYNGEE. CDR3 protein: CASSVSSGAETQYF. In DNA form, the CDR3 reads TGTGCCAGCAGCGTATCTAGCGGGGCTGAGACCCAGTACTTC. Full variable domain (missing parts from reference TRBV9 and TRBJ2-5): DSGVTQTPKHLITATGQRVTLRCSPRSGDLSVYWYQQSLDQGLQFLIQYYNGEERAKGNILERFSAQQFPDLHSELNLSSLELGDSALYFCASSVSSGAETQYFGPGTRLLVL.

There are a few counts of this clone. The chain links TRBV9 to TRBJ1-1; tentative D call: TRBD1 (6 bases). Trimming cost V 4 bases and J 8 bases, with 12 bases left between them. The CDR3 contains 12 residues. Germline CDR1 and CDR2: SGDLS and YYNGEE. The CDR3 reads CASSPQGKEAFF. Written as DNA, the CDR3 is TGTGCCAGCAGCCCGCAGGGGAAAGAAGCTTTCTTT.

Here the CDR3 reads CAWSVEWLRRRGNEQFF. The CDR3 region has the DNA TGTGCCTGGAGTGTAGAGTGGCTACGCCGGAGGGGAAATGAGCAGTTCTTC. This chain connects TRBV30 to TRBJ2-1, with D tentatively TRBD2 (6 bases). Germline loops: CDR1 GTSNPN, CDR2 SVGIG (reference sequence). V dropped 0 bases and J dropped 7 bases, with 22 bases sitting between them. This CDR3 contains 17 residues.

This clone was seen many times. CDR3 DNA: TGTGCCAGCAGCCAAGTGGACCTCAATGAGCAGTTCTTC. It translates to CASSQVDLNEQFF. The chain carries TRBV14 and TRBJ2-1; D gene uncertain. V dropped 1 base and J dropped 6 bases, with 7 bases sitting between them. This CDR3 is built from 13 residues. Germline V CDR1 and CDR2: SGHDN, FVKESK.

This clone appeared a few times. This chain uses TRBV11-2 with TRBJ1-3, with D perhaps TRBD1 (6 bases). The CDR3 is made up of 15 amino acids. Germline values: CDR1 SGHAT, CDR2 FQNNGV. V was cut by 4 bases and J by 2 bases, with 12 bases left in between. The CDR3 nucleotides are TGTGCCAGCAGCTCCCTAGGGACAACTGGAAACACCATATATTTT. Amino acid sequence: CASSSLGTTGNTIYF.

The rearrangement joins TRBV28 to TRBJ2-7; possible D gene TRBD1, 6 bases. The CDR3 loop spans 13 amino acids. Trimming left V 10 bases short and J 4 bases short, with 17 bases between. CDR1 is MDHEN, CDR2 SYDVKM, per germline. The CDR3 bases are TGTGCCACCAAAAAAACAGGGAGATACGAGCAGTACGTC. Encoded protein: CATKKTGRYEQYV.

The rearrangement links TRBV5-8 to TRBJ2-7, with TRBD1 as a possible D gene (5 bases). V shed 4 bases and J shed 12 bases, with 20 bases lying between them. The CDR3 loop spans 13 amino acids. The germline CDR1 and CDR2 sequences are SGHTS and YDEGEE. This chain's CDR3 is CASSNNAGMGLYF. The DNA for the CDR3 is TGTGCCAGCAGCAACAATGCAGGGATGGGCCTGTACTTC.

The chain uses TRBV15 and TRBJ2-3, with D unresolved. This CDR3 is built from 16 residues. Germline values: CDR1 LNHNV, CDR2 YYDKDF (reference sequence). Trimming stripped 0 bases from V and 2 bases from J, with 12 bases between. CDR3 residues: CATSRDSGAFTDTQYF. The CDR3 DNA sequence: TGTGCCACCAGCAGAGATTCTGGAGCGTTCACAGATACGCAGTATTTT.

The rearrangement uses TRBV7-3 and TRBJ2-2; 9 bases align to TRBD2. Unmatched junction bases numbered 8, after V lost 5 bases and J lost 4 bases. Germline V gene lookup returns CDR1 SGHTA and CDR2 FQGTGA. The CDR3 totals 16 residues. The CDR3 sequence is CASSPWGGRGTGELFF. In nucleotides, the CDR3 is TGTGCCAGCAGCCCCTGGGGCGGGAGGGGCACCGGGGAGCTGTTTTTT.

The table lists this clone with many counts. The chain has TRBV7-2 and TRBJ1-1; 12 bases align to TRBD1. The V segment lost 6 bases and the J segment 10 bases; nucleotides outside the gene matches: 9. Germline V gene data show CDR1 as SGHTA and CDR2 as FQGNSA. The CDR3 is 14 amino acids. The CDR3 DNA follows: TGTGCCAGCAGAACGGGACAGGGGGCCTTGGTAGCTTTCTTT. Its protein product is CASRTGQGALVAFF.

This clone occurred a few times. V gene TRBV18 combines with J gene TRBJ2-2, with 14 positions matching TRBD2. Germline values: CDR1 KGHSH, CDR2 LQKENI. The CDR3 extends over 17 amino acids. V shed 6 bases, J shed 7 bases, and the junction held 10 bases outside the gene matches. In nucleotides, the CDR3 is TGTGCCAGCTCTCCCGTTGGACTAGCGGGAGGAAGCGGGGAGCTGTTTTTT. It yields the protein CASSPVGLAGGSGELFF.

The gene calls are TRBV7-2 and TRBJ2-2; D remains unclear. Germline-derived CDR1 and CDR2 are SGHTA and FQGNSA. Trimming cost V 5 bases and J 5 bases, with 9 bases left between them. CDR3 length: 13 amino acids. In DNA form, the CDR3 reads TGTGCCAGCAGCCTAACCGTGACCGGGGAGCTGTTTTTT. It translates to CASSLTVTGELFF.

This clone was seen more than once but under ten times. The chain combines TRBV9 with TRBJ2-1, with 11 nucleotides matching TRBD2. This CDR3 is 17 amino acids long. Germline CDR1 is SGDLS and CDR2 is YYNGEE. The V gene end was trimmed by 4 bases and the J gene end by 5 bases; junction bases not matched to a gene: 11. CDR3 loop: CASSPNPSSGRHNEQFF. Here the CDR3 DNA reads TGTGCCAGCAGCCCAAACCCTTCTAGCGGGAGGCACAATGAGCAGTTCTTC.

This clone was seen only a few times. This chain connects TRBV7-8 to TRBJ2-5; a weak D match, TRBD2 (6 bases). The germline V gene has CDR1 SGHVS and CDR2 FQNEAQ. The germline V and J ends were trimmed by 3 bases and 2 bases, with 13 bases remaining between them. The CDR3 contains 15 residues. Here the CDR3 DNA reads TGTGCCAGCAGCTTCGGGACTCAACTTCAAGAGACCCAGTACTTC. It translates to CASSFGTQLQETQYF.

The rearrangement links TRBV4-1 to TRBJ1-2, with D tentatively TRBD1 (5 bases). Looked up from germline, CDR1 is MGHRA and CDR2 is YSYEKL. Trimming took off 1 base at V and 5 bases at J, with 11 bases between the two ends. The CDR3 has 14 residues. CDR3 DNA sequence: TGCGCCAGCAGCCAAGGGGGCGCAGGGTATGGCTACACCTTC. Residues: CASSQGGAGYGYTF.

This clone was seen only a few times. This chain uses TRBV7-2 with TRBJ2-7; no definite D call. This CDR3 spans 12 amino acids. The germline CDR1 and CDR2 sequences are SGHTA and FQGNSA. V lost 5 bases and J 2 bases, leaving 7 bases between the germline ends. The CDR3 DNA sequence: TGTGCCAGCAGCCTTTCCACCTACGAGCAGTACTTC. It is translated as CASSLSTYEQYF.

The sample holds a few counts of this clone. The chain joins TRBV18 to TRBJ1-2; 7 bases align to TRBD1. Germline CDR1 is KGHSH and CDR2 is LQKENI. CDR3 length: 15 amino acids. The trim removed 2 bases at V and 3 bases at J, leaving 6 bases unmatched. The CDR3 DNA reads TGTGCCAGCTCACCAGGGGGACAGACCCACTATGGCTACACCTTC. It encodes CASSPGGQTHYGYTF.

This clone was seen a few times. The V gene is TRBV5-1, the J gene TRBJ2-1; 7 positions agree with TRBD2. The CDR3 has 15 residues. Germline V lookup: CDR1 SGHRS, CDR2 YFSETQ. The trim removed 4 bases at V and 6 bases at J, leaving 10 bases unmatched. The CDR3 sequence is CASSPRTSAINEQFF. DNA of the CDR3: TGCGCCAGCAGCCCCCGAACTAGCGCAATCAATGAGCAGTTCTTC.

This clone was recorded many times. The chain uses TRBV7-2 and TRBJ2-7; possibly TRBD1 for D (6 bases). Trimming pared 5 bases from V and 0 bases from J, leaving 11 bases between. The CDR3 has 14 residues. In germline, CDR1 is SGHTA, CDR2 FQGNSA. CDR3 amino acids: CASSRDTSSYEQYF. Here the CDR3 DNA reads TGTGCCAGCAGCCGGGACACCAGCTCCTACGAGCAGTACTTC.